The T cell receptor beta chain described here comes from a study of T cell repertoires in cytomegalovirus infection (dated by TCRdb to between 2018 and 2021). Some background on the complete study: Recently identified HLA-C-restricted CMV epitopes, whose presentation resists viral immunomodulation, were targeted by peptide stimulations together with well-studied HLA-B-restricted epitopes. Because public TCR beta signatures pointed to carriage of CMV infection together with the matching HLA type, the HLA type of each donor mattered for the analysis. Overall study outcomes, separate from this receptor: The ex vivo response was dominated by HLA-C-restricted CMV-specific TCR beta clonotypes, which also provided the single most frequent clonotype in two of eight donors. Carriers of CMV infection plus the relevant HLA type were discriminated by the cumulative frequency of public TCR beta family members in the study cohort and in an independent roughly 350-donor cohort.

At the junction V is shortened by 5 bases and J by 1 base; bases outside the gene matches: 4. Including cysteine and phenylalanine, the CDR3 has 14 amino acids. The kept DNA is CDR3 alone, 42 bases in frame from the first base. The germline V gene supplies CDR1 SQVTM and CDR2 ANQGSEA. The intended sense of this specimen's treatment or condition label: in vitro stimulation with specific CMV peptide epitopes to enrich CMV-specific T cells. As regards this clonotype: The antigen this receptor binds is unknown. Per-nucleotide qualities are absent, and no much larger clonotype sits a single base away.

The instrument was an Illumina HiSeq 1500. Using fastp at Q25 and MiXCR, TCRdb reprocessed the public reads and kept productive beta chains. When rows share a CDR3 protein, they turn into one entry using the most common DNA and genes. This sample is represented by around 430,000 distinct CDR3 sequences; roughly 46% of them were singletons. Jointly, the top ten make up 40% to 50% of the sample. This TCR was sampled from a human donor in good health (CMV status not recorded). Some clones in this sample may be carry-over from other donors' samples. This receptor chain uses TRBV29-1 and TRBJ2-3; TRBD2 matches 9 bases in the middle. This specimen consisted of cultured PBMCs, obtained from culture after CMV antigen stimulation. The bases read TGCAGCGTTCCTAGCGGGACGGGCACAGATACGCAGTATTTT. The resulting protein is CSVPSGTGTDTQYF.